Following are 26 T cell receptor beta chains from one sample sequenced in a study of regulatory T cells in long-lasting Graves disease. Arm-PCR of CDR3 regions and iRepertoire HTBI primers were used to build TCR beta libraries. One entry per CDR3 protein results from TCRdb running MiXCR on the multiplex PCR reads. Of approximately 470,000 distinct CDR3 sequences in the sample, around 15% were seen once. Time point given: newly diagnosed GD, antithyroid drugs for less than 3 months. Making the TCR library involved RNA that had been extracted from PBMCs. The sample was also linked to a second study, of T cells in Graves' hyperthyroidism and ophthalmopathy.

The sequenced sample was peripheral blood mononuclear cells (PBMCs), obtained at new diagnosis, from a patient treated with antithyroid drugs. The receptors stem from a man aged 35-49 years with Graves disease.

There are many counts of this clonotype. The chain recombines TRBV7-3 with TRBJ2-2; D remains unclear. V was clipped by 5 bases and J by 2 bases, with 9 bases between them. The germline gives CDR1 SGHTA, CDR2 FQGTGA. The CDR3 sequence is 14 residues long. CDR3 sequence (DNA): TGTGCCAGCAGCGCCGACTTAAACACCGGGGAGCTGTTTTTT. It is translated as CASSADLNTGELFF.

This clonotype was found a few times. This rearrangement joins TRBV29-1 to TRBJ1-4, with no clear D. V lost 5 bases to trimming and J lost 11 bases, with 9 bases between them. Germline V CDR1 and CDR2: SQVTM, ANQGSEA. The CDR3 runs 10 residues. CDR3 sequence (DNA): TGCAGCGTTCACACGGGGAAACTGTTTTTT. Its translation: CSVHTGKLFF.

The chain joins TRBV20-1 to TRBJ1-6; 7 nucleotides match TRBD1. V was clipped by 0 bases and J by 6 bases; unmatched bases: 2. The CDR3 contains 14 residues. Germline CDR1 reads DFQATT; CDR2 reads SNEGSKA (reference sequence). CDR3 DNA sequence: TGCAGTGCTAGAGAGGGGACAGCTAATTCACCCCTCCACTTT. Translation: CSAREGTANSPLHF.

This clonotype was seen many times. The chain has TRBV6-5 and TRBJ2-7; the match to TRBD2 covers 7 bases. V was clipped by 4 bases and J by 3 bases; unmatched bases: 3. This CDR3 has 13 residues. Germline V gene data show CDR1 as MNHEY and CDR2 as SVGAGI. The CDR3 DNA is TGTGCCAGCAGTTGGTCTAGCGGCTACGAGCAGTACTTC. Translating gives CASSWSSGYEQYF.

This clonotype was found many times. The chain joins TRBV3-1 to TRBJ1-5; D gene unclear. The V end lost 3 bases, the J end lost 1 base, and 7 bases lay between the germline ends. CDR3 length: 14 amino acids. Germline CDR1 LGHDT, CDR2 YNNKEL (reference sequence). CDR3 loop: CASSHRTSNQPQHF. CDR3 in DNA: TGTGCCAGCAGCCATCGTACCAGCAATCAGCCCCAGCATTTT.

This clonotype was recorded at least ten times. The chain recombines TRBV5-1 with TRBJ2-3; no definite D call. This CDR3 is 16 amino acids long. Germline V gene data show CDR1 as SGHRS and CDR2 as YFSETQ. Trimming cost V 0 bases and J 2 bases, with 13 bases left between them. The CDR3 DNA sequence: TGCGCCAGCAGCTTGGCAGGAGCGCGATACACAGATACGCAGTATTTT. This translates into CASSLAGARYTDTQYF.

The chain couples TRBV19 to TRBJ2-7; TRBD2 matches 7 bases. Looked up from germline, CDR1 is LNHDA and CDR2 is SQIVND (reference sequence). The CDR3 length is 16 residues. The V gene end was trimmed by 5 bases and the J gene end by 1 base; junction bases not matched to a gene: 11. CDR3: CASSLTTSQTSYEQYF. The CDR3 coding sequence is TGTGCCAGTAGTCTCACGACTAGCCAAACGTCCTACGAGCAGTACTTC.

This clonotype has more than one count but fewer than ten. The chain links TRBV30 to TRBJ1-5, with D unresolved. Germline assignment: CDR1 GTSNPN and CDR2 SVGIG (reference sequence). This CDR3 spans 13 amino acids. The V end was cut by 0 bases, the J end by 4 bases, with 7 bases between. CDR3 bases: TGTGCCTGGAGTGTAAACACAAATCAGCCCCAGCATTTT. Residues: CAWSVNTNQPQHF.

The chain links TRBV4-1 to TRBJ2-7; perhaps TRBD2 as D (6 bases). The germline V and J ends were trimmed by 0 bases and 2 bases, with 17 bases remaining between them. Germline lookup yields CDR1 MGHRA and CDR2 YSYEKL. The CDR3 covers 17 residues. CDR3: CASSQDRSGQLPYEQYF. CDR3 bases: TGCGCCAGCAGCCAAGATCGGAGCGGGCAGCTACCCTACGAGCAGTACTTC.

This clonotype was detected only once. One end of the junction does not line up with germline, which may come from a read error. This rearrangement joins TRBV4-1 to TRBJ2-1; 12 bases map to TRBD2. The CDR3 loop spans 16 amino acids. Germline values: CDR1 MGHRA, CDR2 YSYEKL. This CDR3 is CASSQGTSGTNNEQFF. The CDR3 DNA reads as TGCGCCAGCAGCCAAGGGACTAGCGGGACCAACAACGAGCAGTTCTTC.

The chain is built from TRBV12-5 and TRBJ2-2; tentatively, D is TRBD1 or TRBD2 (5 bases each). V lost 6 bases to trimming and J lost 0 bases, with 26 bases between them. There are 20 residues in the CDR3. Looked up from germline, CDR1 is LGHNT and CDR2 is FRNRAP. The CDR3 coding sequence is TGTGCTAGTGGCTTCACTACGGCCGGGGCCGGCGGTGCGAACACCGGGGAGCTGTTTTTT. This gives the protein CASGFTTAGAGGANTGELFF.

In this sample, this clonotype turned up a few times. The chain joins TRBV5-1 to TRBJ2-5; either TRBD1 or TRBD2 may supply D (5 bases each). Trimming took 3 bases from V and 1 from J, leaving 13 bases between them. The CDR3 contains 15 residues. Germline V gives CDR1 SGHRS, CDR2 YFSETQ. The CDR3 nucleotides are TGCGCCAGCAGCTCTTCCGGGACCACCCAAGAGACCCAGTACTTC. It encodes CASSSSGTTQETQYF.

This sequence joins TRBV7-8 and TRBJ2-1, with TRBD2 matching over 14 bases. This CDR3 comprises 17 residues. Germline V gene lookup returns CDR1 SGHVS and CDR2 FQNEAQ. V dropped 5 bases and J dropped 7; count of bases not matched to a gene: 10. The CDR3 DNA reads TGTGCCAGCAGCCGAAGACTAGCGGGAGGGCCGAGGAATGAGCAGTTCTTC. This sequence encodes CASSRRLAGGPRNEQFF.

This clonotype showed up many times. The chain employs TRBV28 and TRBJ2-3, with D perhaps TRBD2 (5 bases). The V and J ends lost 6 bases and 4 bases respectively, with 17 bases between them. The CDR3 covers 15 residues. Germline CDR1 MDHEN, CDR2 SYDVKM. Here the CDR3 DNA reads TGTGCCAGCAGGTCTCAAACTAGTTTTGCAGATACGCAGTATTTT. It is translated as CASRSQTSFADTQYF.

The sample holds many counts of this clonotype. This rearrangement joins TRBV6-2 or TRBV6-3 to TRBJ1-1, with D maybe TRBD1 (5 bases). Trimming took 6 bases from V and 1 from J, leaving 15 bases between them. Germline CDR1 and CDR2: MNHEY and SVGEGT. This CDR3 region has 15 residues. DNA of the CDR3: TGTGCCAGCAGACTCCAAAAGGGACGGAACACTGAAGCTTTCTTT. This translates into CASRLQKGRNTEAFF.

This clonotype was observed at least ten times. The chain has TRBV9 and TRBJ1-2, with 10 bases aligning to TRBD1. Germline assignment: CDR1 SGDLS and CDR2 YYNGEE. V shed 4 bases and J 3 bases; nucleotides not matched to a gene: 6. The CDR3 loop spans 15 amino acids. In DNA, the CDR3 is TGTGCCAGCAGCTCACGGGACAGGGGCGACTATGGCTACACCTTC. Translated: CASSSRDRGDYGYTF.

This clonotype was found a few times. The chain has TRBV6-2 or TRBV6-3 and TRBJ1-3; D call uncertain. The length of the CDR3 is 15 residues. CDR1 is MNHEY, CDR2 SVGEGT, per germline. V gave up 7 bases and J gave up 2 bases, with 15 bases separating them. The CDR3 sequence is CASTRDAAPGNTIYF. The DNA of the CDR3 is TGTGCCAGCACTCGAGACGCTGCCCCTGGAAACACCATATATTTT.

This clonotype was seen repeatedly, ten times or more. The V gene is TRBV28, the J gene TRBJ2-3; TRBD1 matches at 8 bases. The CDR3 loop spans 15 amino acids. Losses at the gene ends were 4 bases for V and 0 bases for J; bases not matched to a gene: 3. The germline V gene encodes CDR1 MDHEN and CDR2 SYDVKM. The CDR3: CASSSTGGSTDTQYF. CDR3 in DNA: TGTGCCAGCAGTTCCACAGGGGGTAGCACAGATACGCAGTATTTT.

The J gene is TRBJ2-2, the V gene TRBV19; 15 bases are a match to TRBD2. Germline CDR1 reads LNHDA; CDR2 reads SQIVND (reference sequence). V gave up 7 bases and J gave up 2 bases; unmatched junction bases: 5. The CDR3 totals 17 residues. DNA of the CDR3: TGTGCCAGTACGGGGACTAGCGGGAGGTCCAACACCGGGGAGCTGTTTTTT. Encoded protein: CASTGTSGRSNTGELFF. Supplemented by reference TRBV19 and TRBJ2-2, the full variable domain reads DGGITQSPKYLFRKEGQNVTLSCEQNLNHDAMYWYRQDPGQGLRLIYYSQIVNDFQKGDIAEGYSVSREKKESFPLTVTSAQKNPTAFYLCASTGTSGRSNTGELFFGEGSRLTVL.

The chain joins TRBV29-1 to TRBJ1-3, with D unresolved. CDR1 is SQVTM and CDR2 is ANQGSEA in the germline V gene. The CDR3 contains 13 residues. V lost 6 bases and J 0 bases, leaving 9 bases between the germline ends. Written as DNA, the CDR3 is TGCAGCGTGGCAACGAGCTCTGGAAACACCATATATTTT. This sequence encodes CSVATSSGNTIYF. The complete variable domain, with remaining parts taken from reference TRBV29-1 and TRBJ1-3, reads SAVISQKPSRDICQRGTSLTIQCQVDSQVTMMFWYRQQPGQSLTLIATANQGSEATYESGFVIDKFPISRPNLTFSTLTVSNMSPEDSSIYLCSVATSSGNTIYFGEGSWLTVV.

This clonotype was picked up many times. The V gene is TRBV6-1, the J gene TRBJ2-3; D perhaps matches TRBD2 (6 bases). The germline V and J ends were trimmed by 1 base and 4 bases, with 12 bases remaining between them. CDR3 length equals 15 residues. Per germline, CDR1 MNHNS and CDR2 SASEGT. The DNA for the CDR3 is TGTGCCAGCAGTGAAGTTGCGGGACCCGCAGATACGCAGTATTTT. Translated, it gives CASSEVAGPADTQYF.

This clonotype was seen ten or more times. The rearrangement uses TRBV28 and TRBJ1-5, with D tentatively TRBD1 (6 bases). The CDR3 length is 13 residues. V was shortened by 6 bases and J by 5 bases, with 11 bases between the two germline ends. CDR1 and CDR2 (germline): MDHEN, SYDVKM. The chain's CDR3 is CASRPDSYQPQHF. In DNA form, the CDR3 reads TGTGCCAGCAGACCGGACAGCTATCAGCCCCAGCATTTT.

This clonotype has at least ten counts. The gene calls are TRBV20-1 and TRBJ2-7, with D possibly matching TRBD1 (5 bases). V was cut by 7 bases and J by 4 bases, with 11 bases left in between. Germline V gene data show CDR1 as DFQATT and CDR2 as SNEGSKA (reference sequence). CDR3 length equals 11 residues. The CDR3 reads CSESRVYEQYF. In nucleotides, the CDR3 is TGCAGTGAAAGCAGGGTGTACGAGCAGTACTTC.

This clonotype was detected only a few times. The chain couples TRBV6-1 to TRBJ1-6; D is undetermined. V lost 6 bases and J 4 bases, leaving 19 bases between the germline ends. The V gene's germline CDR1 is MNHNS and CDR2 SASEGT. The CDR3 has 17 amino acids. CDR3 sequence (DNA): TGTGCCAGCAGACCTCAACTCCTAGGAGGGTATAATTCACCCCTCCACTTT. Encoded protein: CASRPQLLGGYNSPLHF.

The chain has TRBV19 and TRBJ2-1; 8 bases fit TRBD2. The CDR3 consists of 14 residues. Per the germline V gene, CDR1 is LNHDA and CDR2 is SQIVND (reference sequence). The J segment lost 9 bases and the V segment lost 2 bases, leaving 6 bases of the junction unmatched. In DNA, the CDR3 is TGTGCCAGTAGTATAAGCGGGAGTACGGTTGAGCAGTTCTTC. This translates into CASSISGSTVEQFF.

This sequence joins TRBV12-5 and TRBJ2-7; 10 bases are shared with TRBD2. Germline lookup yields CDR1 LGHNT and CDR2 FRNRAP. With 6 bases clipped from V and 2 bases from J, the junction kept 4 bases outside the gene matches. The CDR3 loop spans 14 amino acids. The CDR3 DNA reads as TGTGCTAGTGGCCAGCGGGAGGGAACCTACGAGCAGTACTTC. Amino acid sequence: CASGQREGTYEQYF.